This T cell receptor (beta chain) is from a study of blood T cell repertoires in COVID-19. Repertoires were generated with immunoSEQ multiplex PCR, while TCRdb's copy carries only in-frame clones and drops some. The data hold 70,000 to 90,000 clones, with over 75% observed a single time. Sequenced sample: peripheral blood. The clonotype was recovered from a man between 60 and 75 years old with acute or convalescent COVID-19.

The CDR3 here is CAWQLALSTDTQYF. CDR3 nucleotide sequence: TGTGCCTGGCAACTAGCGCTAAGCACAGATACGCAGTATTTT. The gene calls are TRBV30 and TRBJ2-3; TRBD2 matches at 7 bases. This CDR3 spans 14 amino acids. CDR1 GTSNPN and CDR2 SVGIG come from the germline V gene (reference sequence). V was clipped by 5 bases and J by 0 bases; unmatched bases: 5.